Shown below are 20 T cell receptor beta chains from a single sample sequenced in a study of cytomegalovirus exposure and HLA in healthy donors (dated by TCRdb to the late 2010s). Libraries came from the immunoSEQ multiplex PCR assay. For the multiplex PCR, a mixture combining 60 forward primers for TCR Vbeta segments and 13 reverse primers for TCR Jbeta segments was used. Sourced from immuneACCESS, this table was stored by TCRdb with only in-frame sequences that have V and J called. A share of the clones is absent; for the studies checked, an unresolved V gene accounts for under half, and the remainder has no known explanation. The sample table holds under 200,000 clones, of which about 81% were seen once. The top ten constitute roughly 3% of the sample. The sequencing sample was made of PBMCs. These receptors came from a woman in her forties or fifties in good health and CMV-seropositive.

The chain links TRBV7-6 to TRBJ2-7, with TRBD2 matching over 13 bases. J was trimmed by 2 bases and V by 5 bases; bases with no gene match: 9. The germline V gene has CDR1 SGHVS and CDR2 FNYEAQ. The CDR3 is made up of 17 amino acids. CDR3 loop: CASSPGLAGRGTYEQYF. The CDR3 DNA reads TGTGCCAGCAGCCCGGGACTAGCGGGGAGGGGGACCTACGAGCAGTACTTC.

This sequence joins TRBV7-2 and TRBJ1-5; D not resolved. V lost 1 base, J lost 0 bases, and 7 bases lay in between. The germline gives CDR1 SGHTA, CDR2 FQGNSA. This CDR3 contains 15 residues. The CDR3 region has the DNA TGTGCCAGCAGCTTAGGAGGGATTAGCAATCAGCCCCAGCATTTT. This encodes CASSLGGISNQPQHF. The complete variable domain, with remaining parts taken from reference TRBV7-2 and TRBJ1-5, reads GAGVSQSPSNKVTEKGKDVELRCDPISGHTALYWYRQSLGQGLEFLIYFQGNSAPDKSGLPSDRFSAERTGGSVSTLTIQRTQQEDSAVYLCASSLGGISNQPQHFGDGTRLSIL.

The chain uses TRBV6-6 and TRBJ1-1; D gene uncertain. The CDR3 spans 11 residues. The V end lost 6 bases, the J end lost 10 bases, and 12 bases lay between the germline ends. CDR1 and CDR2 (germline): MNHNY, SVGAGI (reference sequence). CDR3 loop: CASSPGVVAFF. CDR3 in DNA: TGTGCCAGCAGCCCCGGAGTTGTAGCTTTCTTT.

The chain uses TRBV2 and TRBJ2-1; 8 nucleotides match TRBD2. Germline CDR1 SNHLY, CDR2 FYNNEI. This CDR3 is 15 amino acids long. V dropped 8 bases and J dropped 4; count of bases not matched to a gene: 10. The CDR3 DNA reads as TGTGCCAGCTATTTCGGGGGGGCAGGTTACAATGAGCAGTTCTTC. Translated, it gives CASYFGGAGYNEQFF. Based on the CDR3 plus reference TRBV2 and TRBJ2-1, the full variable domain is EPEVTQTPSHQVTQMGQEVILRCVPISNHLYFYWYRQILGQKVEFLVSFYNNEISEKSEIFDDQFSVERPDGSNFTLKIRSTKLEDSAMYFCASYFGGAGYNEQFFGPGTRLTVL.

This clone occurred a few times. The chain links TRBV11-2 to TRBJ2-4; TRBD2 matches at 12 bases. CDR1 is SGHAT, CDR2 FQNNGV, per germline. The CDR3 covers 15 residues. Losses at the gene ends were 3 bases for V and 10 bases for J; bases not matched to a gene: 7. The CDR3 nucleotides are TGTGCCAGCAGCTTGCTAGCGGGGGGGCCGGGGATTCAGTACTTC. Its translation is CASSLLAGGPGIQYF. Full variable domain (rest looked up from reference TRBV11-2 and TRBJ2-4): EAGVAQSPRYKIIEKRQSVAFWCNPISGHATLYWYQQILGQGPKLLIQFQNNGVVDDSQLPKDRFSAERLKGVDSTLKIQPAKLEDSAVYLCASSLLAGGPGIQYFGAGTRLSVL.

This clone has just one count. This chain joins TRBV29-1 and TRBJ2-7; 7 positions agree with TRBD1. CDR1 and CDR2 (germline): SQVTM, ANQGSEA. The CDR3 totals 12 residues. Losses at the gene ends were 7 bases for V and 4 bases for J; bases not matched to a gene: 7. The CDR3 bases are TGCAGCGCAGGGTCAGGGGGATACGAGCAGTACTTC. Protein: CSAGSGGYEQYF.

V usage is TRBV29-1 and J usage is TRBJ2-7; TRBD1 aligns across 7 bases. V shed 5 bases, J shed 2 bases, and the junction held 6 bases outside the gene matches. CDR1 and CDR2 from the germline V gene are SQVTM and ANQGSEA. The CDR3 covers 13 residues. The CDR3 DNA reads TGCAGCGTTAGGAGAGGACAGGCCTACGAGCAGTACTTC. It specifies CSVRRGQAYEQYF.

The CDR3 spells CASSSAGGAAYNEQFF. CDR3 in DNA: TGTGCCAGCAGCTCCGCCGGCGGGGCGGCTTACAATGAGCAGTTCTTC. V and J are TRBV7-3 and TRBJ2-1; TRBD2 is a possible D gene (6 bases). Germline CDR1 reads SGHTA; CDR2 reads FQGTGA. Trimming pared 4 bases from V and 4 bases from J, leaving 17 bases between. This CDR3 comprises 16 residues.

J is TRBJ2-1 and V is TRBV19, with 8 bases identical to TRBD1. The germline CDR1 and CDR2 sequences are LNHDA and SQIVND (reference sequence). V lost 0 bases and J lost 2; bases outside the gene matches: 6. The CDR3 consists of 17 residues. Here the CDR3 reads CASSIETTGATYNEQFF. As DNA, the CDR3 is TGTGCCAGTAGTATAGAGACGACAGGGGCCACCTACAATGAGCAGTTCTTC.

This chain uses TRBV2 with TRBJ1-6, with a possible D match to TRBD1 (5 bases). Trimming stripped 9 bases from V and 10 bases from J, with 16 bases between. Germline-derived CDR1 and CDR2 are SNHLY and FYNNEI. CDR3 size: 13 residues. The CDR3 region has the DNA TGTGCCAGTACACAGGTGCAGGGATCACCCCTCCACTTT. This encodes CASTQVQGSPLHF.

V is TRBV2 and J is TRBJ1-1; 7 nucleotides match TRBD1. The CDR3 is made up of 13 amino acids. From germline, CDR1 is SNHLY and CDR2 FYNNEI. With V trimmed by 8 bases and J by 6 bases, 9 bases remained unmatched. The CDR3 spells CASATGFLSEAFF. CDR3 nucleotides: TGTGCCAGCGCGACAGGGTTTTTATCTGAAGCTTTCTTT.

This clone was recorded a few times. This sequence joins TRBV4-1 and TRBJ2-7; the match to TRBD2 covers 7 bases. Germline V gene sequence: CDR1 MGHRA, CDR2 YSYEKL. The CDR3 contains 15 residues. Losses at the gene ends were 1 base for V and 2 bases for J; bases not matched to a gene: 5. The CDR3 is CASSQVSSGPYEQYF. The CDR3, as DNA: TGCGCCAGCAGCCAAGTTTCTAGCGGCCCCTACGAGCAGTACTTC.

Many counts were recorded for this clone. The rearrangement joins TRBV6-1 to TRBJ1-1; TRBD1 agrees at 7 bases. Germline V gives CDR1 MNHNS, CDR2 SASEGT. Trimming cost V 0 bases and J 5 bases; bases outside gene matches: 3. The CDR3 is 14 amino acids. The CDR3 spells CASSEADRRTEAFF. The CDR3 region has the DNA TGTGCCAGCAGTGAAGCGGACAGGAGAACTGAAGCTTTCTTT.

This clone was observed a handful of times. The V and J genes are TRBV19 and TRBJ1-6, with D unresolved. Germline V lookup: CDR1 LNHDA, CDR2 SQIVND (reference sequence). The CDR3 totals 13 residues. Trimming took 7 bases from V and 6 from J, leaving 10 bases between them. This CDR3 reads CASTGGLNSPLHF. The CDR3 bases are TGTGCCAGTACGGGAGGGCTTAATTCACCCCTCCACTTT.

The chain carries TRBV15 and TRBJ2-7; TRBD1 is a possible D gene (6 bases). The germline V and J ends were trimmed by 4 bases and 4 bases, with 29 bases remaining between them. Per the germline V gene, CDR1 is LNHNV and CDR2 is YYDKDF (reference sequence). This CDR3 spans 19 amino acids. The chain's CDR3 is CATSKNSRDIRRTGYEQYF. In DNA, the CDR3 is TGTGCCACCAGCAAAAATTCCCGGGACATTAGACGAACCGGATACGAGCAGTACTTC.

The chain joins TRBV18 to TRBJ1-1, with D hard to call. The CDR3 has 13 amino acids. The V and J ends lost 3 bases and 1 base respectively, with 6 bases between them. The V gene's germline CDR1 is KGHSH and CDR2 LQKENI. The CDR3 sequence: CASSPGKNTEAFF. The CDR3 bases are TGTGCCAGCTCACCTGGCAAGAACACTGAAGCTTTCTTT.

The table lists this clone with a few counts. DNA of the CDR3: TGTGCCAGCAGTACCCCCGGTTTAGGCTACAGTGAAGCTTTCTTT. It yields the protein CASSTPGLGYSEAFF. The chain is built from TRBV28 and TRBJ1-1; D call uncertain. From germline, CDR1 is MDHEN and CDR2 SYDVKM. This CDR3 comprises 15 residues. V lost 5 bases and J lost 7, with 20 bases in between.

This chain uses TRBV7-8 with TRBJ1-3; D not certain. The CDR3 loop spans 16 amino acids. V gave up 4 bases and J gave up 0 bases, with 13 bases separating them. Per germline, CDR1 SGHVS and CDR2 FQNEAQ. The DNA of the CDR3 is TGTGCCAGCAGCTCCCGGACTGATATCTCTGGAAACACCATATATTTT. Amino acids: CASSSRTDISGNTIYF.

The genes are TRBV5-1 and TRBJ2-7; D might be TRBD1 (6 bases). There are 15 residues in the CDR3. Per germline, CDR1 SGHRS and CDR2 YFSETQ. V lost 0 bases to trimming and J lost 0 bases, with 10 bases between them. CDR3 in DNA: TGCGCCAGCAGCTTGGGTGGACAGAGCTCCTACGAGCAGTACTTC. This gives the protein CASSLGGQSSYEQYF.

This sequence joins TRBV6-1 and TRBJ2-7, with TRBD2 matching over 8 bases. V gave up 5 bases and J gave up 9 bases; unmatched junction bases: 9. The germline V gene encodes CDR1 MNHNS and CDR2 SASEGT. This CDR3 comprises 13 residues. CDR3 sequence (DNA): TGTGCCAGCAGTTCAGGACTAGCCGCTGCGCAGTACTTC. Protein sequence: CASSSGLAAAQYF.